The present entry profiles one TCR beta chain with its context. The CDR3 covers 14 residues. Per germline, CDR1 DFQATT and CDR2 SNEGSKA (reference sequence). The ends lost 3 bases at V and 5 bases at J; junction bases unmatched: 10. This entry comes from a study of blood T cell repertoires in COVID-19. Study overall: In each case, the material was cDNA or gDNA derived from T cells, B-cell-depleted T cells, or PBMCs.

Sequenced by immunoSEQ multiplex PCR; TCRdb stores in-frame clones only, minus some. The table lists approximately 300,000 clones, more than 75% of them singletons, with roughly 1.6% in the top ten. The source material was peripheral blood. The chain links TRBV20-1 to TRBJ2-7, with 7 nucleotides matching TRBD2. This TCR came from a woman in her 50s with acute or convalescent COVID-19. DNA of the CDR3: TGCAGTGCTAGTAGGGCGGGGGTCGCCGACGAGCAGTACTTC. Its protein product is CSASRAGVADEQYF.